The 17 T cell receptor beta chains below come from one sample, sequenced in a study of blood T cell repertoires in COVID-19. Produced via immunoSEQ multiplex PCR; TCRdb's table is partial and in-frame only. The data contain 350,000 or so clones, about 92% of them singletons. Sequenced sample: peripheral blood. The source of these receptors is a woman aged 55-69 years with COVID-19, enrolled during active disease.

As DNA, the CDR3 is TGTGCCAGCAGCTTAGGAGGAGTCCGCCAAGAGACCCAGTACTTC. Protein sequence: CASSLGGVRQETQYF. The gene calls are TRBV7-9 and TRBJ2-5, with D uncertain. Germline CDR1 SEHNR, CDR2 FQNEAQ (reference sequence). Trimming cost V 1 base and J 1 base, with 10 bases left between them. This CDR3 spans 15 amino acids.

The gene calls are TRBV19 and TRBJ2-1; possible D gene TRBD2, 6 bases. Germline V CDR1 and CDR2: LNHDA, SQIVND (reference sequence). This CDR3 spans 17 amino acids. The V end was cut by 4 bases, the J end by 1 base, with 17 bases between. The CDR3 reads CASSTLWGERSYNEQFF. CDR3 in DNA: TGTGCCAGTAGTACTCTCTGGGGGGAACGATCCTACAATGAGCAGTTCTTC.

J is TRBJ1-1 and V is TRBV14; D gene unclear. The CDR3 is 13 residues long. Germline CDR1 reads SGHDN; CDR2 reads FVKESK. V lost 3 bases, J lost 3 bases, and 8 bases lay in between. CDR3 loop: CASSQDWDTEAFF. For the CDR3, the DNA is TGTGCCAGCAGCCAGGACTGGGACACTGAAGCTTTCTTT. The variable domain in full, completed from reference TRBV14 and TRBJ1-1, reads EAGVTQFPSHSVIEKGQTVTLRCDPISGHDNLYWYRRVMGKEIKFLLHFVKESKQDESGMPNNRFLAERTGGTYSTLKVQPAELEDSGVYFCASSQDWDTEAFFGQGTRLTVV.

This clone has only one observation. The chain links TRBV30 to TRBJ2-7; 10 positions match TRBD2. CDR1 and CDR2 (germline): GTSNPN, SVGIG (reference sequence). This CDR3 is 14 amino acids long. The CDR3 DNA reads TGTGCTTCCGCGAAGCGGGGGGGACTCTACGAGCAGTACTTC. Its translation: CASAKRGGLYEQYF.

The chain employs TRBV7-6 and TRBJ2-5, with TRBD2 matching over 11 bases. V lost 4 bases and J lost 5; bases outside the gene matches: 9. The CDR3 sequence is 16 residues long. Germline CDR1 and CDR2: SGHVS and FNYEAQ. CDR3 in DNA: TGTGCCAGCAGCTACGGGACTAGCGGAGGCGGGGAGACCCAGTACTTC. Translating gives CASSYGTSGGGETQYF.

The rearrangement uses TRBV5-1 and TRBJ1-1, with 9 positions matching TRBD1. The CDR3 loop spans 16 amino acids. V dropped 0 bases and J dropped 0; count of bases not matched to a gene: 3. In germline, CDR1 is SGHRS, CDR2 YFSETQ. The CDR3 loop reads CASSLEGQGLNTEAFF. CDR3 sequence (DNA): TGCGCCAGCAGCTTGGAAGGACAGGGGTTGAACACTGAAGCTTTCTTT.

The V and J genes are TRBV2 and TRBJ1-6, with 9 bases fitting TRBD1. This CDR3 spans 14 amino acids. After removal of 8 bases from V and 8 bases from J, the junction contained 7 bases not matched to a gene. The germline CDR1 and CDR2 sequences are SNHLY and FYNNEI. CDR3 in DNA: TGTGCCAGCTTACCTACAGGGGGCTATTCACCCCTCCACTTT. It yields the protein CASLPTGGYSPLHF.

The chain joins TRBV5-1 to TRBJ2-6; no clear D gene. The length of the CDR3 is 17 residues. Trimming removed 0 bases at V and 0 bases at J, with 10 bases between. CDR1 and CDR2 (germline): SGHRS, YFSETQ. The CDR3, as DNA: TGCGCCAGCAGCTTGGGACTGTTGGCCTCTGGGGCCAACGTCCTGACTTTC. Translation: CASSLGLLASGANVLTF.

This clone showed up just a few times. CDR3 in DNA: TGTGCCAGCAGCCAACGGGCGAACACCGGGGAGCTGTTTTTT. Protein sequence: CASSQRANTGELFF. This rearrangement joins TRBV7-9 to TRBJ2-2; the D is unclear. The CDR3 contains 14 residues. Trimming removed 5 bases at V and 0 bases at J, with 7 bases between. CDR1 SEHNR and CDR2 FQNEAQ come from the germline V gene (reference sequence).

The rearrangement links TRBV7-6 to TRBJ2-3; a possible D gene is TRBD2 (6 bases). CDR1 and CDR2 from the germline V gene are SGHVS and FNYEAQ. The CDR3 covers 15 residues. V lost 2 bases and J lost 5, with 14 bases in between. The CDR3 DNA reads TGTGCCAGCAGCTTAACTAGCATTAGGGGAGATACGCAGTATTTT. This translates into CASSLTSIRGDTQYF.

V usage is TRBV15 and J usage is TRBJ2-7, with D uncertain. From germline, CDR1 is LNHNV and CDR2 YYDKDF (reference sequence). This CDR3 comprises 15 residues. Trimming pared 0 bases from V and 7 bases from J, leaving 16 bases between. Written as DNA, the CDR3 is TGTGCCACCAGCAGAGAGGGCAGCCCCCGGCGAGAGCAGTACTTC. Its protein is CATSREGSPRREQYF.

The chain links TRBV19 to TRBJ1-1; TRBD1 matches at 9 bases. Germline lookup yields CDR1 LNHDA and CDR2 SQIVND (reference sequence). The trim removed 5 bases at V and 1 base at J, leaving 2 bases unmatched. This CDR3 is built from 14 residues. This CDR3 reads CASSSQGANTEAFF. The CDR3 DNA is TGTGCCAGTAGTTCACAGGGGGCGAACACTGAAGCTTTCTTT.

The J gene is TRBJ2-1, the V gene TRBV5-4, with TRBD2 matching over 16 bases. The CDR3 is made up of 16 amino acids. The V gene end was trimmed by 4 bases and the J gene end by 9 bases; junction bases not matched to a gene: 7. The germline CDR1 and CDR2 sequences are SGHNT and YYREEE (reference sequence). CDR3 protein: CASSPGLAGGIVEQFF. In DNA form, the CDR3 reads TGTGCCAGCAGCCCGGGACTAGCGGGGGGGATCGTTGAGCAGTTCTTC. Together with reference TRBV5-4 and TRBJ2-1, the CDR3 gives the full variable domain: ETGVTQSPTHLIKTRGQQVTLRCSSQSGHNTVSWYQQALGQGPQFIFQYYREEENGRGNFPPRFSGLQFPNYSSELNVNALELDDSALYLCASSPGLAGGIVEQFFGPGTRLTVL.

This clone came up once. The chain couples TRBV11-3 to TRBJ2-7, with D maybe TRBD2 (5 bases). The V end lost 1 base, the J end lost 6 bases, and 16 bases lay between the germline ends. The CDR3 totals 15 residues. The germline V gene has CDR1 SGHNT and CDR2 YENEEA. As DNA, the CDR3 is TGTGCCAGCAGCTTAGGTGGGAGCTTTAGCGTCGAGCAGTACTTC. Translation: CASSLGGSFSVEQYF. The full variable domain, completed using reference TRBV11-3 and TRBJ2-7, is EAGVVQSPRYKIIEKKQPVAFWCNPISGHNTLYWYLQNLGQGPELLIRYENEEAVDDSQLPKDRFSAERLKGVDSTLKIQPAELGDSAVYLCASSLGGSFSVEQYFGPGTRLTVT.

The J gene is TRBJ1-5, the V gene TRBV6-5, with 7 nucleotides matching TRBD1. The CDR3 is 16 residues long. In germline, CDR1 is MNHEY, CDR2 SVGAGI. V lost 4 bases to trimming and J lost 1 base; unmatched junction nucleotides: 7. The DNA for the CDR3 is TGTGCCAGCAGTTCTTCCGGGACAGTGAGCAATCAGCCCCAGCATTTT. Translating gives CASSSSGTVSNQPQHF.

J is TRBJ2-7 and V is TRBV5-6; D possibly corresponds to TRBD1 (6 bases). The CDR3 runs 14 residues. CDR1 is SGHDT, CDR2 YYEEEE, per germline. V dropped 3 bases and J dropped 2 bases, with 12 bases sitting between them. CDR3 amino acids: CASSSPGHTYEQYF. The CDR3 DNA reads as TGTGCCAGCAGCTCCCCGGGACACACCTACGAGCAGTACTTC.

The V gene is TRBV5-1, the J gene TRBJ1-2, with 8 bases fitting TRBD1. Unmatched junction bases numbered 21, after V lost 4 bases and J lost 7 bases. CDR3 size: 18 residues. Looked up from germline, CDR1 is SGHRS and CDR2 is YFSETQ. This CDR3 is CASSQGQDLGGTGFGYTF. Written as DNA, the CDR3 is TGCGCCAGCAGCCAGGGACAGGATTTAGGAGGGACGGGTTTTGGCTACACCTTC. Using reference TRBV5-1 and TRBJ1-2 for the parts outside the CDR3, the full variable domain is KAGVTQTPRYLIKTRGQQVTLSCSPISGHRSVSWYQQTPGQGLQFLFEYFSETQRNKGNFPGRFSGRQFSNSRSEMNVSTLELGDSALYLCASSQGQDLGGTGFGYTFGSGTRLTVV.